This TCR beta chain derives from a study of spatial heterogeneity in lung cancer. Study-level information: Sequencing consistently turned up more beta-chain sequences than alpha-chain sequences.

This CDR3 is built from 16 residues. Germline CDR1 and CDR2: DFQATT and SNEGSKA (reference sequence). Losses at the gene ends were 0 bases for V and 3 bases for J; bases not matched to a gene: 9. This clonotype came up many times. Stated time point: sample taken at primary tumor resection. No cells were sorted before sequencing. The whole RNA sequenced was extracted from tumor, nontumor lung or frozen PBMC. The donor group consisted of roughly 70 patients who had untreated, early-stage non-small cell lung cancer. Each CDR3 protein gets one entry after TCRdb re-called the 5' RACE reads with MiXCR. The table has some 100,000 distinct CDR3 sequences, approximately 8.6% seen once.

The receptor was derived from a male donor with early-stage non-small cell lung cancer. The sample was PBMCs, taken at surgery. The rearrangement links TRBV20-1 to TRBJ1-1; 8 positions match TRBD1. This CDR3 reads CSARDYRPDRDTEAFF. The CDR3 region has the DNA TGCAGTGCTAGAGACTACCGCCCGGACAGGGACACTGAAGCTTTCTTT.